The 27 T cell receptor beta chains reported below all come from one sample, sequenced in a study of blood T cell repertoires in COVID-19. Produced via immunoSEQ multiplex PCR; TCRdb's table is partial and in-frame only. This table has around 260,000 clones, approximately 87% appearing once. Sequencing was done on a sample of peripheral blood. These receptors all come from a man between 60 and 75 years old who had recovered from COVID-19.

The chain combines TRBV6-5 with TRBJ1-6, with D possibly being TRBD1 (5 bases). CDR3 length: 15 amino acids. Germline V lookup: CDR1 MNHEY, CDR2 SVGAGI. Trimming shortened V by 7 bases and J by 9 bases, and 19 bases separated the two germline ends. The CDR3 DNA reads TGTGCCAGCACCTTTAGTCAGGGTTGGAGTTCACCCCTCCACTTT. Its translation is CASTFSQGWSSPLHF.

The chain joins TRBV5-8 to TRBJ2-7; D possibly corresponds to TRBD1 (8 bases). Per the germline V gene, CDR1 is SGHTS and CDR2 is YDEGEE. The CDR3 runs to 16 residues. The V end lost 5 bases, the J end lost 1 base, and 19 bases lay between the germline ends. Written as DNA, the CDR3 is TGTGCCAGCAGGGGGGGGGCCGGGACAGGATCCTACGAGCAGTACTTC. This sequence encodes CASRGGAGTGSYEQYF.

This chain connects TRBV5-1 to TRBJ2-1; 10 nucleotides align to TRBD1. CDR3 length: 16 amino acids. V lost 0 bases and J lost 5; bases outside the gene matches: 5. Germline values: CDR1 SGHRS, CDR2 YFSETQ. The CDR3 reads CASSLVGTGVNNEQFF. CDR3 DNA sequence: TGCGCCAGCAGCTTGGTTGGGACAGGGGTCAACAATGAGCAGTTCTTC.

This clone was recorded once. The chain recombines TRBV5-1 with TRBJ1-3; perhaps TRBD1 as D (5 bases). This CDR3 spans 16 amino acids. Trimming left V 4 bases short and J 0 bases short, with 14 bases between. Germline CDR1 and CDR2: SGHRS and YFSETQ. The CDR3 DNA reads TGCGCCAGCAGCCAGGACACACGGAACTCTGGAAACACCATATATTTT. Amino acids: CASSQDTRNSGNTIYF.

The chain is built from TRBV11-1 and TRBJ2-1; 12 positions match TRBD2. The CDR3 has 15 residues. V was pared by 4 bases and J by 7 bases, with 5 bases of the junction left unmatched. CDR1 and CDR2 from the germline V gene are SGHAT and FQDESV (reference sequence). The CDR3 is CASSSSGGARNEQFF. In DNA, the CDR3 is TGTGCCAGCAGCTCTAGCGGGGGGGCGCGGAATGAGCAGTTCTTC.

This clone has only one observation. The rearrangement joins TRBV20-1 to TRBJ2-7; D is undetermined. Trimming took off 6 bases at V and 6 bases at J, with 12 bases between the two ends. The CDR3 runs to 11 residues. Germline V gene sequence: CDR1 DFQATT, CDR2 SNEGSKA (reference sequence). In DNA form, the CDR3 reads TGCAGTGCCGCGGTAATAAGCGAGCAGTACTTC. It specifies CSAAVISEQYF.

The chain has TRBV21-1 and TRBJ2-6; TRBD1 is the table's D call and was not checked against the DNA. TRBV21-1 has pseudogene status. The CDR3 has 18 residues. The CDR3: CASSKEDRPASGANVLTF. The CDR3 nucleotides are TGTGCCAGCAGCAAAGAGGACAGGCCAGCTTCTGGGGCCAACGTCCTGACTTTC.

This chain links TRBV7-2 with TRBJ1-3; D unresolved. Trimming shortened V by 2 bases and J by 3 bases, and 11 bases separated the two germline ends. CDR1 and CDR2 (germline): SGHTA, FQGNSA. This CDR3 region has 15 residues. The CDR3 region is CASSLTLGSGNTIYF. The CDR3 nucleotides are TGTGCCAGCAGCTTAACGTTGGGGAGTGGAAACACCATATATTTT.

The chain couples TRBV7-9 to TRBJ2-2, with D perhaps assigned TRBD1 or TRBD2 (6 bases each). The V end was cut by 7 bases, the J end by 9 bases, with 12 bases between. The CDR3 has 12 amino acids. From germline, CDR1 is SEHNR and CDR2 FQNEAQ (reference sequence). The CDR3 nucleotides read TGTGCCAGCACGGGGGCTAGTCGGGAGCTGTTTTTT. This sequence encodes CASTGASRELFF.

This clone has a single count. V gene TRBV19 combines with J gene TRBJ1-3, with D possibly matching TRBD1 (6 bases). CDR1 and CDR2 from the germline V gene are LNHDA and SQIVND (reference sequence). V lost 6 bases, J lost 0 bases, and 12 bases lay in between. This CDR3 comprises 15 residues. DNA of the CDR3: TGTGCCAGTAGAGCGACAGGCAACTCTGGAAACACCATATATTTT. Its protein is CASRATGNSGNTIYF.

The chain joins TRBV12-3 or TRBV12-4 to TRBJ1-2; TRBD1 is a possible D gene (5 bases). V lost 6 bases and J lost 4, with 9 bases in between. CDR3 length: 12 residues. The CDR3 protein is CASRTTVYGYTF. CDR3 bases: TGTGCCAGCAGGACGACAGTCTATGGCTACACCTTC.

The rearrangement joins TRBV6-5 to TRBJ2-5; 7 bases map to TRBD2. J was trimmed by 2 bases and V by 7 bases; bases with no gene match: 4. Germline V gene sequence: CDR1 MNHEY, CDR2 SVGAGI. CDR3 length equals 13 residues. CDR3 DNA sequence: TGTGCCAGCACGGGACTATCACAAGAGACCCAGTACTTC. Translated: CASTGLSQETQYF.

The CDR3 reads CASSAQGARPGNEQFF. The CDR3 bases are TGTGCCAGCAGCGCACAGGGGGCGAGACCAGGCAATGAGCAGTTCTTC. This chain uses TRBV11-1 with TRBJ2-1; 9 nucleotides line up with TRBD1. CDR1 and CDR2 (germline): SGHAT, FQDESV (reference sequence). The CDR3 totals 16 residues. V shed 5 bases, J shed 6 bases, and the junction held 11 bases outside the gene matches.

Written as DNA, the CDR3 is TGTGCCTGGGGGGACAAAGGACAGGGAATTAGATCTGGGGCCAACGTCCTGACTTTC. It yields the protein CAWGDKGQGIRSGANVLTF. The V call is TRBV30, the J call TRBJ2-6; 8 bases match TRBD1. CDR1 and CDR2 (germline): GTSNPN, SVGIG (reference sequence). This CDR3 is 19 amino acids long. Germline trimming cut 5 bases from V and 1 base from J; bases unmatched to any gene: 16.

The rearrangement joins TRBV20-1 to TRBJ2-1; 7 bases map to TRBD1. The CDR3 covers 14 residues. Germline lookup yields CDR1 DFQATT and CDR2 SNEGSKA (reference sequence). The J segment lost 3 bases and the V segment lost 3 bases, leaving 5 bases of the junction unmatched. The CDR3 DNA is TGCAGTGCTAGTGGGGACAGCCGCTACAATGAGCAGTTCTTC. It specifies CSASGDSRYNEQFF.

This sequence joins TRBV6-5 and TRBJ2-7, with TRBD2 identical over 10 bases. Looked up from germline, CDR1 is MNHEY and CDR2 is SVGAGI. Germline trimming cut 6 bases from V and 6 bases from J; bases unmatched to any gene: 11. The CDR3 length is 15 residues. The CDR3: CASSPQSGRAREQYF. The CDR3 coding sequence is TGTGCCAGCAGCCCCCAAAGCGGGAGGGCCCGCGAGCAGTACTTC.

The DNA of the CDR3 is TGTGCCAGCAGCTTAGCCCTTACGGCCGGGGAGCTGTTTTTT. Protein sequence: CASSLALTAGELFF. V and J are TRBV11-2 and TRBJ2-2, with D uncertain. In germline, CDR1 is SGHAT, CDR2 FQNNGV. This CDR3 is built from 14 residues. Trimming removed 1 base at V and 6 bases at J, with 9 bases between.

The chain combines TRBV25-1 with TRBJ2-5; 9 bases align to TRBD1. This CDR3 has 14 amino acids. V shed 8 bases, J shed 8 bases, and the junction held 12 bases outside the gene matches. Germline CDR1 is MGHDK and CDR2 is SYGVNS. Here the CDR3 reads CASPIVDRGVTQYF. The CDR3, as DNA: TGTGCCAGCCCTATTGTGGACAGGGGTGTCACCCAGTACTTC.

The rearrangement uses TRBV4-2 and TRBJ2-4, with D perhaps matching TRBD2 (6 bases). CDR3 length: 17 residues. Per the germline V gene, CDR1 is LGHNA and CDR2 is YNFKEQ. V was shortened by 0 bases and J by 0 bases, with 12 bases between the two germline ends. CDR3 sequence reads: CASSQDLGGLAKNIQYF. The DNA for the CDR3 is TGTGCCAGCAGCCAAGATCTCGGGGGACTAGCCAAAAACATTCAGTACTTC.

The chain uses TRBV2 and TRBJ2-1; 11 bases line up with TRBD2. CDR1 is SNHLY, CDR2 FYNNEI, per germline. This CDR3 has 16 amino acids. J lost 7 bases, V lost 3 bases, and 8 bases had no gene match. CDR3 in DNA: TGTGCCAGCAGTGATATGTTGCTAGCGGGGGGTAATGAGCAGTTCTTC. This encodes CASSDMLLAGGNEQFF. The whole variable domain, remainder taken from reference TRBV2 and TRBJ2-1, is EPEVTQTPSHQVTQMGQEVILRCVPISNHLYFYWYRQILGQKVEFLVSFYNNEISEKSEIFDDQFSVERPDGSNFTLKIRSTKLEDSAMYFCASSDMLLAGGNEQFFGPGTRLTVL.

This chain joins TRBV11-1 and TRBJ1-1; D might be TRBD1 (6 bases). The germline V gene has CDR1 SGHAT and CDR2 FQDESV (reference sequence). The V and J ends lost 5 bases and 11 bases respectively, with 15 bases between them. CDR3 size: 12 residues. In DNA form, the CDR3 reads TGTGCCAGCAGCACGGACAGCCTTGAGGCTTTCTTT. This encodes CASSTDSLEAFF.

The count of this clone is one. The chain uses TRBV12-3 or TRBV12-4 and TRBJ1-1; D unresolved. The CDR3 runs 12 residues. Trimming cost V 2 bases and J 7 bases, with 8 bases left between them. This CDR3 is CASSLLALEAFF. DNA for the CDR3: TGTGCCAGCAGTTTACTTGCACTTGAAGCTTTCTTT.

The chain joins TRBV10-1 to TRBJ2-2; the match to TRBD2 covers 7 bases. This CDR3 has 15 amino acids. Germline CDR1 and CDR2: WNHNN and SYGVQD (reference sequence). V shed 7 bases, J shed 6 bases, and the junction held 11 bases outside the gene matches. CDR3 sequence reads: CASTPQVSGAGELFF. The CDR3 DNA reads as TGCGCCAGCACCCCCCAGGTCAGCGGGGCCGGGGAGCTGTTTTTT.

The rearrangement links TRBV12-5 to TRBJ1-5; TRBD1 matches at 7 bases. The V gene end was trimmed by 1 base and the J gene end by 6 bases; junction bases not matched to a gene: 6. Germline V gene data show CDR1 as LGHNT and CDR2 as FRNRAP. This CDR3 is built from 15 residues. Here the CDR3 DNA reads TGTGCTAGTGGTTTGGACCGACAGGGTTTTCAGCCCCAGCATTTT. Translated, it gives CASGLDRQGFQPQHF. Based on the CDR3 plus reference TRBV12-5 and TRBJ1-5, the full variable domain is DARVTQTPRHKVTEMGQEVTMRCQPILGHNTVFWYRQTMMQGLELLAYFRNRAPLDDSGMPKDRFSAEMPDATLATLKIQPSEPRDSAVYFCASGLDRQGFQPQHFGDGTRLSIL.

The chain employs TRBV18 and TRBJ1-5, with 7 positions matching TRBD1. Germline CDR1 reads KGHSH; CDR2 reads LQKENI. Trimming took 3 bases from V and 7 from J; bases not matched to a gene: 9. The CDR3 covers 15 residues. In DNA form, the CDR3 reads TGTGCCAGCTCACCCGAGGGACAGATTAAGCAGCCCCAGCATTTT. This translates into CASSPEGQIKQPQHF. The variable domain in full, completed from reference TRBV18 and TRBJ1-5, reads NAGVMQNPRHLVRRRGQEARLRCSPMKGHSHVYWYRQLPEEGLKFMVYLQKENIIDESGMPKERFSAEFPKEGPSILRIQQVVRGDSAAYFCASSPEGQIKQPQHFGDGTRLSIL.

The chain carries TRBV9 and TRBJ1-3; no firm D call. Trimming left V 0 bases short and J 1 base short, with 11 bases between. The CDR3 is 16 amino acids. Germline values: CDR1 SGDLS, CDR2 YYNGEE. CDR3 sequence (DNA): TGTGCCAGCAGCGTAGACAGCCTGCCTTCTGGAAACACCATATATTTT. Its protein product is CASSVDSLPSGNTIYF.

This clone turned up a few times. This chain links TRBV27 with TRBJ2-5; 8 bases align to TRBD2. Germline CDR1 MNHEY, CDR2 SMNVEV (reference sequence). Trimming took 7 bases from V and 2 from J; bases not matched to a gene: 6. The CDR3 extends over 14 amino acids. CDR3 in DNA: TGTGCCAGCATGAAGAGCGGGAGTCAAGAGACCCAGTACTTC. It translates to CASMKSGSQETQYF.